This passage covers 14 T cell receptor beta chains from one sample sequenced in a study of cytomegalovirus exposure and HLA in healthy donors. The PCR had 60 Vbeta and 13 Jbeta primers. Clones were sequenced by immunoSEQ multiplex PCR, and TCRdb holds only the in-frame ones, with some missing. The data show 200,000 to 250,000 clones, 70% to 90% seen once. Sequencing input: PBMCs. These receptors were collected from a human donor in good health.

The chain employs TRBV9 and TRBJ2-5; D may be TRBD1 (7 bases). CDR3 size: 17 residues. Germline V gene data show CDR1 as SGDLS and CDR2 as YYNGEE. V was shortened by 0 bases and J by 1 base, with 16 bases between the two germline ends. CDR3 protein: CASSVAAWRGLQETQYF. The CDR3 DNA follows: TGTGCCAGCAGCGTAGCCGCCTGGAGGGGGCTCCAAGAGACCCAGTACTTC.

This chain joins TRBV6-6 and TRBJ2-5; maybe TRBD2 (6 bases). Between the trimmed V and J ends, which lost 4 bases and 1 base, there was a span of 10 bases. This CDR3 is 14 amino acids long. CDR1 and CDR2 (germline): MNHNY, SVGAGI (reference sequence). The DNA for the CDR3 is TGTGCCAGCAGTTCCGGGACTCCCCAAGAGACCCAGTACTTC. Protein product: CASSSGTPQETQYF.

The chain links TRBV11-2 to TRBJ2-7; 11 positions match TRBD2. After removal of 3 bases from V and 2 bases from J, the junction contained 9 bases not matched to a gene. The CDR3 extends over 17 amino acids. Germline lookup yields CDR1 SGHAT and CDR2 FQNNGV. The CDR3 is CASSFSTMTSGTYEQYF. Here the CDR3 DNA reads TGTGCCAGCAGCTTTTCTACCATGACTAGCGGGACCTACGAGCAGTACTTC.

The V call is TRBV6-5, the J call TRBJ1-3; weak D call: TRBD1 (5 bases). The CDR3 contains 13 residues. V was shortened by 7 bases and J by 4 bases, with 11 bases between the two germline ends. CDR1 is MNHEY, CDR2 SVGAGI, per germline. This chain's CDR3 is CASTAGTGNTIYF. CDR3 nucleotides: TGTGCCAGCACAGCGGGGACCGGAAACACCATATATTTT.

This clone was observed once. The genes are TRBV19 and TRBJ2-1, with 8 bases identical to TRBD1. Germline V lookup: CDR1 LNHDA, CDR2 SQIVND (reference sequence). The CDR3 totals 17 residues. Trimming took 3 bases from V and 0 from J; bases not matched to a gene: 7. The CDR3 sequence is CASSIPFDRGSYNEQFF. The CDR3 DNA reads as TGTGCCAGTAGTATTCCCTTCGACAGGGGCTCCTACAATGAGCAGTTCTTC.

This clone was picked up a small number of times. The chain employs TRBV28 and TRBJ1-1; D unclear. The CDR3 has 15 amino acids. Deletions cut 5 bases from V and 5 bases from J, with 18 bases between. Germline CDR1 and CDR2: MDHEN and SYDVKM. The CDR3, as DNA: TGTGCCAGCAGTCTCATACAGCTGGGTGGGACTGAAGCTTTCTTT. Translating it yields CASSLIQLGGTEAFF.

The chain carries TRBV7-8 and TRBJ1-3; no clear D gene. This CDR3 is built from 15 residues. Deletions cut 7 bases from V and 3 bases from J, with 16 bases between. CDR1 is SGHVS, CDR2 FQNEAQ, per germline. CDR3 in DNA: TGTGCCAGCACCCCCCTGGAGGAATTTGGAAACACCATATATTTT. The encoded protein is CASTPLEEFGNTIYF. The full variable domain, its missing parts supplied by reference TRBV7-8 and TRBJ1-3, is GAGVSQSPRYKVAKRGQDVALRCDPISGHVSLFWYQQALGQGPEFLTYFQNEAQLDKSGLPSDRFFAERPEGSVSTLKIQRTQQEDSAVYLCASTPLEEFGNTIYFGEGSWLTVV.

This clone was seen more than once but under ten times. V and J are TRBV4-3 and TRBJ2-1; weak D call: TRBD2 (6 bases). The CDR3 totals 16 residues. CDR1 and CDR2 (germline): LGHNA, YSLEER. The germline V and J ends were trimmed by 0 bases and 6 bases, with 15 bases remaining between them. The CDR3 loop reads CASSQDLGTQSNEQFF. In nucleotides, the CDR3 is TGCGCCAGCAGCCAAGATTTGGGGACTCAATCCAATGAGCAGTTCTTC.

V is TRBV2 and J is TRBJ1-1; 7 nucleotides line up with TRBD1. The CDR3 consists of 14 residues. From germline, CDR1 is SNHLY and CDR2 FYNNEI. With 5 bases clipped from V and 4 bases from J, the junction kept 7 bases outside the gene matches. The CDR3 loop is CASSHRGWGTEAFF. In DNA form, the CDR3 reads TGTGCCAGCAGTCACAGGGGTTGGGGCACTGAAGCTTTCTTT.

V gene TRBV4-3 combines with J gene TRBJ2-1; D may be TRBD1 (6 bases). CDR1 LGHNA and CDR2 YSLEER come from the germline V gene. The CDR3 is 14 amino acids. Trimming shortened V by 0 bases and J by 7 bases, and 10 bases separated the two germline ends. CDR3 sequence: CASSQDGRGNEQFF. CDR3 DNA: TGCGCCAGCAGCCAAGATGGAAGGGGGAATGAGCAGTTCTTC.

The chain combines TRBV7-9 with TRBJ2-5; the D gene is possibly TRBD2 (5 bases). The CDR3 consists of 15 residues. V was trimmed by 5 bases and J by 1 base, leaving 14 bases between them. Germline V lookup: CDR1 SEHNR, CDR2 FQNEAQ (reference sequence). The CDR3 here is CASSTRGAVQETQYF. The CDR3 coding sequence is TGTGCCAGCAGCACTAGAGGAGCGGTCCAAGAGACCCAGTACTTC.

The chain links TRBV18 to TRBJ2-7, with 9 bases identical to TRBD1. Germline values: CDR1 KGHSH, CDR2 LQKENI. With 3 bases clipped from V and 3 bases from J, the junction kept 6 bases outside the gene matches. The CDR3 has 15 residues. In DNA, the CDR3 is TGTGCCAGCTCACCCCCGGGACAGGGACGCTACGAGCAGTACTTC. As protein: CASSPPGQGRYEQYF.

The CDR3 spells CASSLGLGQVSSYEQYF. In DNA form, the CDR3 reads TGTGCCAGCAGCTTAGGGCTCGGACAGGTGAGCTCCTACGAGCAGTACTTC. V is TRBV7-6 and J is TRBJ2-7; TRBD1 agrees at 7 bases. This CDR3 region has 17 residues. The ends lost 1 base at V and 0 bases at J; junction bases unmatched: 9. From germline, CDR1 is SGHVS and CDR2 FNYEAQ.

J is TRBJ1-1 and V is TRBV6-9, with TRBD1 matching 8 bases. Looked up from germline, CDR1 is MNHGY and CDR2 is SVAAGI. Germline trimming cut 5 bases from V and 1 base from J; bases unmatched to any gene: 6. This CDR3 contains 15 residues. Here the CDR3 DNA reads TGTGCCAGCAGTCCGAAGGACAGGGAGAACACTGAAGCTTTCTTT. Residues: CASSPKDRENTEAFF.